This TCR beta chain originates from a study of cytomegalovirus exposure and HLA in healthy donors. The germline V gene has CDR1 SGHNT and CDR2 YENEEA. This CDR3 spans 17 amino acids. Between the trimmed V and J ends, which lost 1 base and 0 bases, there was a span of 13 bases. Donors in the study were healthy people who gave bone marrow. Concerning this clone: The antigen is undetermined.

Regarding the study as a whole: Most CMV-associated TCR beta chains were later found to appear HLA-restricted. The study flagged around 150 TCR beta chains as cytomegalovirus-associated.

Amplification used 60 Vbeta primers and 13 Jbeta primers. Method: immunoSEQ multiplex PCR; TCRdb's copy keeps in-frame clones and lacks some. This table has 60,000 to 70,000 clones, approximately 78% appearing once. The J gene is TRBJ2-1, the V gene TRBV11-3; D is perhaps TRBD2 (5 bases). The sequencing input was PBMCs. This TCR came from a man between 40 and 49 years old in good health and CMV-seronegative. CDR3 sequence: CASSLGSGSLSYNEQFF. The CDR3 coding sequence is TGTGCCAGCAGCTTAGGCAGCGGTAGTCTCTCCTACAATGAGCAGTTCTTC.